This T cell receptor beta chain was found in a study of TIL therapy for anti-PD-1-resistant metastatic lung cancer. The study, taken as a whole, reports: Many TIL product clones were absent from baseline tumor, suggesting clonal contraction.

The immunoSEQ assay was v3. Clones were sequenced by immunoSEQ multiplex PCR, and TCRdb holds only the in-frame ones, with some missing. Altogether more than 90,000 clones are present, less than 70% being singletons, with the ten largest covering 9.5% to 12%. Time point given: pre-treatment sample, taken before nivolumab and TIL therapy. Tumor tissue came from excised metastases, mostly pleural nodules or supraclavicular lymph nodes. In the case of this clone: Its antigen is unidentified.

V shed 6 bases, J shed 4 bases, and the junction held 9 bases outside the gene matches. The CDR3 length is 15 residues. Germline assignment: CDR1 MGHRA and CDR2 YSYEKL. The source material was tumor tissue, sampled at baseline. V gene TRBV4-1 combines with J gene TRBJ2-1, with TRBD1 matching over 7 bases. The TCR was taken from a person aged 25 to 85 with non-small cell lung cancer. The CDR3 is CASRPRDSGYNEQFF. The CDR3 bases are TGCGCCAGCAGGCCCCGGGACAGTGGGTACAATGAGCAGTTCTTC.